This T cell receptor beta chain was found in a study of radiotherapy plus CTLA-4 blockade in lung cancer. CDR3 length: 14 residues. V lost 7 bases and J 3 bases, leaving 14 bases between the germline ends. The V gene's germline CDR1 is SGHTA and CDR2 FQGNSA. Produced via immunoSEQ multiplex PCR; TCRdb's table is partial and in-frame only. The sample holds tens of thousands of clones, around 74% seen once. The gene calls are TRBV7-2 and TRBJ2-3; D is uncertain. This TCR was sampled from a human donor with non-small cell lung cancer whose response to radiotherapy plus ipilimumab could not be evaluated. The source material was peripheral blood, sampled from a patient treated with radiotherapy plus ipilimumab. This CDR3 is CASTTVVLTDTQYF. In DNA form, the CDR3 reads TGTGCCAGCACCACTGTGGTCCTAACAGATACGCAGTATTTT.